These 6 T cell receptor beta chains share one sample of origin, sequenced in a study of shared clonotypes between healthy human individuals. Assay: immunoSEQ multiplex PCR; the TCRdb copy retains only in-frame clones and omits some. This sample carries roughly 770,000 clones, around 96% of them seen once, and the ten largest clones take less than 0.25%. Naive CD8 populations comprised CD45RO-negative cells positively selected for CCR7, excluding terminally differentiated effector memory CD45RA+ cells. Sequencing was carried out using naive CD8+ T cells sorted from blood. Receptors originate from a man aged 25-45 years in good health.

The chain combines TRBV7-9 with TRBJ2-7, with TRBD2 as a possible D gene (5 bases). CDR3 length: 12 amino acids. The germline gives CDR1 SEHNR, CDR2 FQNEAQ (reference sequence). The V end lost 5 bases, the J end lost 5 bases, and 10 bases lay between the germline ends. DNA for the CDR3: TGTGCCAGCAGCCCCGGGGATCACGAGCAGTACTTC. Protein sequence: CASSPGDHEQYF.

As DNA, the CDR3 is TGTGCCAGCAGTTTAATCAGGACTAGCGGCACCGGGGAGCTGTTTTTT. Translating gives CASSLIRTSGTGELFF. The chain employs TRBV27 and TRBJ2-2; TRBD2 agrees at 10 bases. CDR3 length equals 16 residues. Germline lookup yields CDR1 MNHEY and CDR2 SMNVEV (reference sequence). The V segment lost 2 bases and the J segment 4 bases; nucleotides outside the gene matches: 4.

The chain carries TRBV13 and TRBJ2-7, with D possibly being TRBD1 (6 bases). Trimming took off 3 bases at V and 3 bases at J, with 24 bases between the two ends. The germline V gene has CDR1 PRHDT and CDR2 FYEKMQ (reference sequence). This CDR3 region has 18 residues. The CDR3 coding sequence is TGTGCCAGCAGCTTCAGAACGGGACAAGGTTACCTACGCTACGAGCAGTACTTC. Translated, it gives CASSFRTGQGYLRYEQYF.

This clone was seen just once. The J gene is TRBJ2-5, the V gene TRBV30; tentative D call: TRBD2 (6 bases). With 3 bases removed from V and 5 bases from J, the gap between germline ends came to 16 bases. The V gene's germline CDR1 is GTSNPN and CDR2 SVGIG (reference sequence). The CDR3 is made up of 14 amino acids. The CDR3 here is CAWSGSNRVETQYF. The CDR3 DNA reads TGTGCCTGGAGCGGGAGCAATCGAGTGGAGACCCAGTACTTC.

The J gene is TRBJ1-4, the V gene TRBV7-8; no reliable D call. Germline V gene lookup returns CDR1 SGHVS and CDR2 FQNEAQ. V was pared by 5 bases and J by 3 bases, with 10 bases between. The CDR3 runs to 14 residues. This chain's CDR3 is CASSRRRSNEKLFF. The CDR3 DNA is TGTGCCAGCAGCCGCCGACGGTCTAATGAAAAACTGTTTTTT.

The V and J genes are TRBV11-2 and TRBJ2-1; D call uncertain. The CDR3 has 14 amino acids. V was shortened by 3 bases and J by 8 bases, with 14 bases between the two germline ends. CDR1 and CDR2 (germline): SGHAT, FQNNGV. CDR3 protein: CASSFPPETDEQFF. CDR3 sequence (DNA): TGTGCCAGCAGCTTCCCGCCTGAAACAGATGAGCAGTTCTTC.